This section outlines one T cell receptor (beta chain) sequence together with its context. TCRdb processed the RT-PCR reads anew with MiXCR; each CDR3 protein has one entry. This sample has about 700,000 distinct CDR3 sequences, with approximately 15% found just once. The V and J ends lost 2 bases and 4 bases respectively, with 12 bases between them. The CDR3 has 15 residues. Germline CDR1 reads MDHEN; CDR2 reads SYDVKM. The receptor's source is a female donor in good health, serving as a healthy control. V gene TRBV28 combines with J gene TRBJ1-3; D gene unclear. The sequenced material came from memory CD4+ T cells from blood. The CDR3 nucleotides read TGTGCCAGCAGTTTAGGGCCGATGCGGGGAAACACCATATATTTT. Translating it yields CASSLGPMRGNTIYF.